One sample yielded the 24 T cell receptor beta chains listed below, sequenced in a study of T cells in Graves' hyperthyroidism and ophthalmopathy. TCR beta CDR3 sequences were amplified from RNA transcripts. The primer set for the first-round RT-PCR of the TCR CDR3 was HTBI. MiXCR, run by TCRdb on the multiplex PCR reads, gives a single entry per CDR3 protein. This sample has about 380,000 distinct CDR3 sequences, with approximately 13% found just once. Sequenced input: blood. These receptors all stem from a man younger than 40 with Graves' hyperthyroidism that later progressed to Graves' ophthalmopathy.

The rearrangement links TRBV12-3 or TRBV12-4 to TRBJ2-2, with 10 bases lining up with TRBD2. J gave up 5 bases and V 3 bases, and 6 bases lay outside the gene matches. The CDR3 sequence is 16 residues long. The CDR3 loop is CASSFSGGAHTGELFF. The CDR3 coding sequence is TGTGCCAGCAGTTTCAGCGGGGGGGCCCATACCGGGGAGCTGTTTTTT.

As to this clonotype: One base away lies a much larger clone, so this may be a sequencing read error. CDR3: CASSQQHNEQFF. In DNA, the CDR3 is TGTGCCAGCAGCCAACAGCACAATGAGCAGTTCTTC. The rearrangement links TRBV5-4 to TRBJ2-1, with D unclear. CDR1 is SGHNT and CDR2 is YYREEE in the germline V gene (reference sequence). This CDR3 spans 12 amino acids. The ends were cut back, 4 bases at V and 5 bases at J, with 7 bases in the middle.

This clonotype was seen many times. The CDR3 protein is CASSGQKARNQPQHF. CDR3 coding DNA: TGTGCCAGCAGTGGACAAAAGGCTCGCAATCAGCCCCAGCATTTT. V is TRBV28 and J is TRBJ1-5, with D perhaps TRBD1 (5 bases). Per the germline V gene, CDR1 is MDHEN and CDR2 is SYDVKM. V was pared by 5 bases and J by 2 bases, with 13 bases between. CDR3 size: 15 residues.

This clonotype was picked up many times. CDR3 coding DNA: TGTGCCAGCAGCTTACTGGGACAGGGAAATTCACCCCTCCACTTT. It encodes CASSLLGQGNSPLHF. The chain links TRBV11-2 to TRBJ1-6, with 9 bases lining up with TRBD1. V shed 2 bases and J 7 bases; nucleotides not matched to a gene: 3. This CDR3 is built from 15 residues. CDR1 is SGHAT and CDR2 is FQNNGV in the germline V gene.

This chain joins TRBV5-1 and TRBJ2-7, with 8 bases identical to TRBD1. This CDR3 is built from 14 residues. The trim removed 3 bases at V and 10 bases at J, leaving 12 bases unmatched. The germline gives CDR1 SGHRS, CDR2 YFSETQ. For the CDR3, the DNA is TGCGCCAGCAGCTCACAGGGGGTGCACCTAGATCAGTACTTC. Its protein product is CASSSQGVHLDQYF.

This clonotype was recorded at least ten times. The chain is built from TRBV2 and TRBJ2-7, with 7 bases matching TRBD2. The length of the CDR3 is 14 residues. Germline CDR1 reads SNHLY; CDR2 reads FYNNEI. The junction had 6 bases not matched to a gene; V was cut back by 6 bases and J by 1 base. As DNA, the CDR3 is TGTGCCAGCAGCCATAGACTAGCTTCCTACGAGCAGTACTTC. Translating gives CASSHRLASYEQYF.

The chain combines TRBV20-1 with TRBJ2-3, with 8 bases identical to TRBD2. V dropped 6 bases and J dropped 3; count of bases not matched to a gene: 5. From germline, CDR1 is DFQATT and CDR2 SNEGSKA (reference sequence). This CDR3 contains 13 residues. This chain's CDR3 is CSAGLAPTDTQYF. CDR3 nucleotides: TGCAGTGCAGGACTAGCCCCGACAGATACGCAGTATTTT.

This rearrangement joins TRBV25-1 to TRBJ2-5, with D perhaps matching TRBD1 or TRBD2 (5 bases each). Germline assignment: CDR1 MGHDK and CDR2 SYGVNS. The CDR3 covers 14 residues. V lost 8 bases, J lost 6 bases, and 19 bases lay in between. The CDR3 DNA follows: TGTGCCAGCGGGTTGGCAGGGACGCAGAAGACCCAGTACTTC. Its translation: CASGLAGTQKTQYF.

The chain is built from TRBV30 and TRBJ1-2, with a possible D match to TRBD1 (6 bases). The germline V gene encodes CDR1 GTSNPN and CDR2 SVGIG (reference sequence). V was clipped by 5 bases and J by 3 bases, with 22 bases between them. The CDR3 sequence is 16 residues long. In DNA form, the CDR3 reads TGTGCCTGGGAGGGCCCACCCAAGACAGGATACTATGGCTACACCTTC. It yields the protein CAWEGPPKTGYYGYTF.

This clonotype was found many times. The chain links TRBV30 to TRBJ1-1, with 8 bases aligning to TRBD1. The CDR3 length is 11 residues. The V segment lost 6 bases and the J segment 4 bases; nucleotides outside the gene matches: 1. Germline V CDR1 and CDR2: GTSNPN, SVGIG (reference sequence). The CDR3 sequence is CACDRGTEAFF. The CDR3 DNA reads TGTGCCTGCGACAGGGGCACTGAAGCTTTCTTT.

This clonotype was picked up many times. The V gene is TRBV11-2, the J gene TRBJ1-5; 10 bases line up with TRBD1. V lost 5 bases to trimming and J lost 5 bases; unmatched junction nucleotides: 6. The length of the CDR3 is 15 residues. CDR1 SGHAT and CDR2 FQNNGV come from the germline V gene. The CDR3 region is CASSIRTGGDQPQHF. The CDR3 DNA follows: TGTGCCAGCAGCATCCGGACAGGGGGAGATCAGCCCCAGCATTTT.

This chain connects TRBV5-5 to TRBJ2-5, with 8 bases lining up with TRBD2. V was clipped by 0 bases and J by 1 base; unmatched bases: 5. Looked up from germline, CDR1 is SGHKS and CDR2 is YYEKEE (reference sequence). This CDR3 region has 16 residues. As DNA, the CDR3 is TGTGCCAGCAGCTTGGATCGAGCGGGGGCCCAAGAGACCCAGTACTTC. It specifies CASSLDRAGAQETQYF.

This clonotype was found many times. The chain couples TRBV28 to TRBJ2-4; D perhaps matches TRBD2 (6 bases). The germline V gene has CDR1 MDHEN and CDR2 SYDVKM. The length of the CDR3 is 15 residues. V was cut by 3 bases and J by 0 bases, with 9 bases left in between. CDR3 sequence: CASSFSGLAKNIQYF. Written as DNA, the CDR3 is TGTGCCAGCAGTTTCAGCGGGTTAGCCAAAAACATTCAGTACTTC.

This clonotype has a handful of counts. The chain couples TRBV3-1 to TRBJ1-2; D is ambiguous. Per the germline V gene, CDR1 is LGHDT and CDR2 is YNNKEL (reference sequence). The CDR3 consists of 15 residues. Trimming shortened V by 0 bases and J by 4 bases, and 12 bases separated the two germline ends. CDR3 sequence reads: CASSQERRSFYGYTF. CDR3 nucleotides: TGTGCCAGCAGCCAAGAAAGGCGTTCCTTCTATGGCTACACCTTC.

This clonotype was recorded at least ten times. The chain carries TRBV7-8 and TRBJ2-3; 8 nucleotides agree with TRBD2. There are 18 residues in the CDR3. Looked up from germline, CDR1 is SGHVS and CDR2 is FQNEAQ. Trimming removed 0 bases from V and 4 bases from J; junction bases left unmatched: 12. For the CDR3, the DNA is TGTGCCAGCAGCTTAGCAGCGGGGGCCATATATGGCCCAGATACGCAGTATTTT. This sequence encodes CASSLAAGAIYGPDTQYF.

This clonotype was recorded a few times. The chain combines TRBV6-2 or TRBV6-3 with TRBJ2-1, with D perhaps matching TRBD2 (5 bases). The CDR3 is 12 amino acids. V was clipped by 8 bases and J by 9 bases, with 14 bases between them. Looked up from germline, CDR1 is MNHEY and CDR2 is SVGEGT. The CDR3 nucleotides read TGTGCCAGCGGACTTTCAACAAGTGAGCAGTTCTTC. Its protein product is CASGLSTSEQFF.

Only a few counts were recorded for this clonotype. The chain links TRBV30 to TRBJ1-5; D remains ambiguous. The V gene lost 1 base and the J gene lost 1 base, with 17 bases spanning the gap. The CDR3 has 17 amino acids. Germline values: CDR1 GTSNPN, CDR2 SVGIG (reference sequence). In DNA, the CDR3 is TGTGCCTGGAGTGCCGTTAGAGGATCGGGAAGCAATCAGCCCCAGCATTTT. Protein product: CAWSAVRGSGSNQPQHF.

This clonotype turned up a few times. The V call is TRBV19, the J call TRBJ1-1; D gene ambiguous. The CDR3 spans 13 residues. The ends were cut back, 1 base at V and 3 bases at J, with 6 bases in the middle. The germline gives CDR1 LNHDA, CDR2 SQIVND (reference sequence). CDR3 sequence: CASSIGLYTEAFF. The CDR3 DNA reads as TGTGCCAGTAGTATAGGACTGTACACTGAAGCTTTCTTT.

This clonotype turned up a few times. The chain joins TRBV5-1 to TRBJ2-3; TRBD1 might be the D (6 bases). Trimming pared 5 bases from V and 6 bases from J, leaving 13 bases between. This CDR3 has 13 amino acids. Germline loops: CDR1 SGHRS, CDR2 YFSETQ. As DNA, the CDR3 is TGCGCCAGCAGATTAACAGGGTCCGATACGCAGTATTTT. It translates to CASRLTGSDTQYF.

This clonotype was observed at least ten times. This rearrangement joins TRBV28 to TRBJ1-2; D is possibly TRBD1 (6 bases). The CDR3 has 13 residues. Trimming took 7 bases from V and 4 from J, leaving 13 bases between them. Germline-derived CDR1 and CDR2 are MDHEN and SYDVKM. The CDR3 DNA follows: TGTGCCAGCACCCCGGGACATGTCTATGGCTACACCTTC. Its protein product is CASTPGHVYGYTF.

This clonotype came up many times. The chain combines TRBV30 with TRBJ2-7; D ambiguous. Germline CDR1 is GTSNPN and CDR2 is SVGIG (reference sequence). The CDR3 sequence is 12 residues long. Between the trimmed V and J ends, which lost 2 bases and 1 base, there was a span of 6 bases. The CDR3 region has the DNA TGTGCCTGGAGTTCAGGTTCCTACGAGCAGTACTTC. Translated, it gives CAWSSGSYEQYF.

This clonotype appeared a few times. The V call is TRBV27, the J call TRBJ1-2; 8 bases map to TRBD1. CDR1 MNHEY and CDR2 SMNVEV come from the germline V gene (reference sequence). CDR3 length equals 15 residues. Unmatched junction bases numbered 5, after V lost 0 bases and J lost 5 bases. CDR3 nucleotides: TGTGCCAGCAGTTTATCGCGGACAGGGATATATGGCTACACCTTC. Translation: CASSLSRTGIYGYTF.

This clonotype was seen repeatedly, ten times or more. V usage is TRBV2 and J usage is TRBJ2-7; D is ambiguous. V lost 8 bases, J lost 6 bases, and 8 bases lay in between. Germline V gene lookup returns CDR1 SNHLY and CDR2 FYNNEI. The CDR3 consists of 10 residues. Here the CDR3 reads CASGAVEQYF. CDR3 DNA: TGTGCCAGCGGCGCCGTCGAGCAGTACTTC.

The chain carries TRBV9 and TRBJ2-5, with 7 positions matching TRBD1. The germline CDR1 and CDR2 sequences are SGDLS and YYNGEE. The CDR3 consists of 15 residues. With V trimmed by 0 bases and J by 4 bases, 6 bases remained unmatched. The CDR3 DNA reads TGTGCCAGCAGCGTAGAGACAGGGTCGGGAGAGACCCAGTACTTC. It translates to CASSVETGSGETQYF.